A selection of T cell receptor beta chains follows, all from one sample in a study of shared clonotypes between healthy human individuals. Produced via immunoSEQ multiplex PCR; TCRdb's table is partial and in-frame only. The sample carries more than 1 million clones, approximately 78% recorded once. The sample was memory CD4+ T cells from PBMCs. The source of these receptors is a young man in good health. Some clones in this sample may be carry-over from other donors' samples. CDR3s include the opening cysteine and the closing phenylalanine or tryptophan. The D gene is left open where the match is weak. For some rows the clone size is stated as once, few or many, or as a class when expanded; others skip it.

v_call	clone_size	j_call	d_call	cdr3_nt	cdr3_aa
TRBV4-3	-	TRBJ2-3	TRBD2	TGCGCCAGCAGCCAATCTGCGGGAGCATCAGATACGCAGTATTTT	CASSQSAGASDTQYF
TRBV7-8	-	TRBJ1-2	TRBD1	TGTGCCAGCAGCTTAGTTACCAGGGGGTATGGCTACACCTTC	CASSLVTRGYGYTF
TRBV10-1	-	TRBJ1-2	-	TGCGCCAGCAGTGAGTTTGCCGGCGGCGGCTACACCTTC	CASSEFAGGGYTF
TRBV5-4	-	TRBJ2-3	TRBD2	TGTGCCAGCAGCTCGGCGGTAGCGGGAGCGTCAGATACGCAGTATTTT	CASSSAVAGASDTQYF
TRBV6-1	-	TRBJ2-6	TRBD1	TGTGCCAGCAGTGATACGCGACAGGGCCGGCTAGAGGCCAACGTCCTGACTTTC	CASSDTRQGRLEANVLTF
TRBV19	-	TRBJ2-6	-	TGTGCCAGCGCCCCTCCATTTGGGGCCAACGTCCTGACTTTC	CASAPPFGANVLTF
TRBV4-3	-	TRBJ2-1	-	TGCGCCAGCAGCCAATTCCGAGACAATGAGCAGTTCTTC	CASSQFRDNEQFF
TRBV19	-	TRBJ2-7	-	TGTGCCAGTAGTCCGCAGAGCGGACCCTACGAGCAGTACTTC	CASSPQSGPYEQYF
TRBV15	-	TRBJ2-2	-	TGTGCCACCAGCAGAGATAACCGGGAGACGTACACCGGGGAGCTGTTTTTT	CATSRDNRETYTGELFF
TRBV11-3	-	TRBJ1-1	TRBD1	TGTGCCAGCAGCGAGGGACAGGGTAGGGAGAACACTGAAGCTTTCTTT	CASSEGQGRENTEAFF
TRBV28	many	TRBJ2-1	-	TGTGCCAGCAGTACCTCCCGCCAACTCAATGAGCAGTTCTTC	CASSTSRQLNEQFF
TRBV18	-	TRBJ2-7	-	TGTGCCAGCTCGGTCGGACTCCTACAGGAGCAGTACTTC	CASSVGLLQEQYF
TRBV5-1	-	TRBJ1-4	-	TGCGCCAGCAGCTGGGCCCCGGGGCAGGGAGATAATGAAAAACTGTTTTTT	CASSWAPGQGDNEKLFF
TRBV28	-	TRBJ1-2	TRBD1	TGTGCCAGCAGCATGACAGGGGGCGCTTATGGCTACACCTTC	CASSMTGGAYGYTF
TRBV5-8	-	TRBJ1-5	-	TGTGCCAGCAGCTTACGCAGCAATCAGCCCCAGCATTTT	CASSLRSNQPQHF
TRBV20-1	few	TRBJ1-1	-	TGCAGTGCTCCTGCGAACACTGAAGCTTTCTTT	CSAPANTEAFF
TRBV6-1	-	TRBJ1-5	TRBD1	TGTGCCAGCAGTGACCCGGACAGGATTTACAATCAGCCCCAGCATTTT	CASSDPDRIYNQPQHF
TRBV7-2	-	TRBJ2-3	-	TGTGCCAGCAGCTTAGCGCTCTCGGCTAGCACAGATACGCAGTATTTT	CASSLALSASTDTQYF
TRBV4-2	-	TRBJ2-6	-	TGTGCCAGCAGCCAAGATATAACACCGCCGACTTTC	CASSQDITPPTF
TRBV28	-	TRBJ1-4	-	TGTGCCAGCAGTTTAATAAGTCCCAGGTTTAAACTGTTTTTT	CASSLISPRFKLFF
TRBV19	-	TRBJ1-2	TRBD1	TGTGCCAGTAGTAGACAGGGAAGTAACTATGGCTACACCTTC	CASSRQGSNYGYTF
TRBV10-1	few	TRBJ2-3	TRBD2	TGCGCCAGCGCGGAGCGGGAGGCCCCAGATACGCAGTATTTT	CASAEREAPDTQYF
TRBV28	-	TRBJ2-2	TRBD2	TGTGCCAGTACTCATGGACTAGCGGGAGCCACCGGGGAGCTGTTTTTT	CASTHGLAGATGELFF
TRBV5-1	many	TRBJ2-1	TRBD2	TGCGCCAGCGGCTCCGCTGCCGACGGGAGGGAGTACAATGAGCAGTTCTTC	CASGSAADGREYNEQFF
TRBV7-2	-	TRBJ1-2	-	TGTGCCAGCAGCTTAAATCAGATCTATGGCTACACCTTC	CASSLNQIYGYTF
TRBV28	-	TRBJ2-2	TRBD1	TGTGCCAGCAGCAAGGGACAGGGGGCGAACGGGGAGCTGTTTTTT	CASSKGQGANGELFF
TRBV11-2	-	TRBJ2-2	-	TGTGCCAGCAGCTTTTTGCCGAACACCGGGGAGCTGTTTTTT	CASSFLPNTGELFF
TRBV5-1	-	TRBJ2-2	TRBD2	TGCGCCAGCAGCTTCGGGGGGAACGGGAACACCGGGGAGCTGTTTTTT	CASSFGGNGNTGELFF
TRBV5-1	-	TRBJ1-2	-	TGCGCCAGCAGCTTATTTATCCTGGAAGAATTCACCTTC	CASSLFILEEFTF
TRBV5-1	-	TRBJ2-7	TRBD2	TGCGCCAGCGGGGAAGGAGCGGGAGGACGAAGTTCTTACTACGAGCAGTACTTC	CASGEGAGGRSSYYEQYF
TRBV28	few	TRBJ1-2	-	TGTGCCACTTTAGGACAGAACAACTATGGCTACACCTTC	CATLGQNNYGYTF
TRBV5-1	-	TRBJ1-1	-	TGCGCCAGCAGCTTGGTGGGCGGGGGCGCCGGGGTCACTGAAGCTTTCTTT	CASSLVGGGAGVTEAFF
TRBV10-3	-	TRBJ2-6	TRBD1	TGTGCCATCAGGGCGATCGGGGACAGGGGGACCGGGGCCAACGTCCTGACTTTC	CAIRAIGDRGTGANVLTF
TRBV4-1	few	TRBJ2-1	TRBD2	TGCGCCAGCAGCCAACCCCCGGGACTAGCGGACAATGAGCAGTTCTTC	CASSQPPGLADNEQFF
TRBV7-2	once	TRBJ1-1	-	TGTGCCAGCGGGCAGGGGCCGGGGACTGAAGCTTTCTTT	CASGQGPGTEAFF
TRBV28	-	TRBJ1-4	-	TGTGCCAGCAGTTTAGGAGGGGGGGGCGAAGAAAAACTGTTTTTT	CASSLGGGGEEKLFF
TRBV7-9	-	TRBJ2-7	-	TGTGCCAGCAGCTCAGACATGCCCCCCGAGCAGTACTTC	CASSSDMPPEQYF
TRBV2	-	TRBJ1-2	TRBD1	TGTGCCAGCAGCCGTAACAGGGGGGCTAACTATGGCTACACCTTC	CASSRNRGANYGYTF
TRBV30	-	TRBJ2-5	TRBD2	TGTGCCTTTTTCGGGGGACTACAAGAGACCCAGTACTTC	CAFFGGLQETQYF
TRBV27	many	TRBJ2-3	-	TGTGCCAGCAGTTTATCTAGAAGGGTAGATACGCAGTATTTT	CASSLSRRVDTQYF
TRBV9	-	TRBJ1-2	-	TGTGCCAGCAGCGTAGACGGCTATGGCTACACCTTC	CASSVDGYGYTF
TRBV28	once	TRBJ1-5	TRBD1	TGTGCCAGCAGCCTCAGGGGGCAACTTAGCAATCAGCCCCAGCATTTT	CASSLRGQLSNQPQHF
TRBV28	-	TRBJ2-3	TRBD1	TGTGCCAGCAGGTTAGGGGGCGCGGGTTCAGATACGCAGTATTTT	CASRLGGAGSDTQYF